This T cell receptor beta chain was identified in a study of blood T cell repertoires in COVID-19. Study at large: Some COVID-19 samples were acute and others convalescent; all came from the United States, Italy and Spain. The cDNA or gDNA used as material had been derived from T cells, B-cell-depleted T cells, or PBMCs.

Authors' processing steps: Estimates of nucleated cell counts were drawn from the amplification of reference gene primers. Data came from immunoSEQ multiplex PCR; TCRdb stores just in-frame clones and leaves some out. V, J and clone size derive from that table, while D and trimming were established from the DNA sequence. In the table there are under 25,000 clones, about 73% of which are singletons. This CDR3 is 16 amino acids long. V dropped 5 bases and J dropped 4 bases, with 18 bases sitting between them. The germline V gene has CDR1 SGHTA and CDR2 FQGNSA. Sequenced input: peripheral blood. The sequence was collected from a human donor in a cohort sampled during active or convalescent COVID-19. V gene TRBV7-2 combines with J gene TRBJ1-3; D is possibly TRBD1 (5 bases). In DNA, the CDR3 is TGTGCCAGCAGCCCCGTGGGGACTAACTCGGGAAACACCATATATTTT. It translates to CASSPVGTNSGNTIYF.